The T cell receptor beta chain described here comes from a study of blood T cell repertoires in COVID-19. Whole-study context: Sites across the United States, Italy and Spain contributed samples from acute and convalescent COVID-19. PBMCs, B-cell-depleted T cells, or T cells provided the cDNA or gDNA that made up the material.

Seattle patients were enrolled while actively infected and followed longitudinally. Methods used by the authors: Nucleated cell counts were estimated from reference gene primer amplification. Produced via immunoSEQ multiplex PCR; TCRdb's table is partial and in-frame only. Clone size and the V and J calls come from that table; the DNA yielded D and trimming. The sample carries roughly 400,000 clones, about 87% recorded once. Per the germline V gene, CDR1 is SGHRS and CDR2 is YFSETQ. There are 15 residues in the CDR3. The junction had 5 bases not matched to a gene; V was cut back by 4 bases and J by 3 bases.

The specimen was peripheral blood. The origin of this receptor is a woman aged 60 to 75 with COVID-19, enrolled during active disease. This sequence joins TRBV5-1 and TRBJ2-2; 8 bases fit TRBD2. The CDR3 DNA follows: TGCGCCAGCAGCATAGGGACTAGAGACACCGGGGAGCTGTTTTTT. Amino acid sequence: CASSIGTRDTGELFF.